The rows below give T cell receptor beta chains drawn from one sample of a study of Graves' ophthalmopathy and Graves' hyperthyroidism. Each CDR3 protein is one row after TCRdb ran MiXCR on the multiplex PCR reads. The data hold over a million distinct CDR3 sequences, with 35% to 40% observed a single time. The sequenced sample was peripheral blood or thyroid tissue (not recorded which). These receptors were taken from an adult man with Graves' hyperthyroidism. The CDR3 runs from the conserved cysteine through the conserved F or W. Each record gives: D gene, clone size, V gene, J gene, CDR3 DNA, CDR3 protein. The D gene is left open where the match is weak. Expanded clones get a size class; other rows say once, few or many, or leave the size out.

d_gene: TRBD1; abundance: .; v_gene: TRBV20-1; j_gene: TRBJ2-7; CDR3nt: TGCAGTGCTAGAGATGAAAAGAGACAGGGGCCCCGCGAGCAGTACTTC; CDR3aa: CSARDEKRQGPREQYF
d_gene: .; abundance: many; v_gene: TRBV7-2; j_gene: TRBJ2-2; CDR3nt: TGTGCCAGCACCTCCGGGTTAGCTCGGACCGGGGAGCTGTTTTTT; CDR3aa: CASTSGLARTGELFF
d_gene: .; abundance: many; v_gene: TRBV13; j_gene: TRBJ2-7; CDR3nt: TGTGCCAGCAGCTTAGGGCTACTGGAAGGGTACTTC; CDR3aa: CASSLGLLEGYF
d_gene: .; abundance: .; v_gene: TRBV7-2; j_gene: TRBJ1-4; CDR3nt: TGTGCCAGCAGACCTCCGGGACAAAGTAATGAAAAACTGTTTTTT; CDR3aa: CASRPPGQSNEKLFF
d_gene: .; abundance: .; v_gene: TRBV7-2; j_gene: TRBJ2-7; CDR3nt: TGTGCCAGCAGCTTAGCCGGGACCCTGAGTTCCTACGAGCAGTACTTC; CDR3aa: CASSLAGTLSSYEQYF
d_gene: .; abundance: .; v_gene: TRBV9; j_gene: TRBJ1-1; CDR3nt: TGTGCCAGCAGCGGTGGTCTAGCGGGGCCGACTGAAGCTTTCTTT; CDR3aa: CASSGGLAGPTEAFF
d_gene: .; abundance: .; v_gene: TRBV6-5; j_gene: TRBJ2-7; CDR3nt: TGTGCCAGCAGTCCTGAGGTACCGATCTCCTACGAGCAGTACTTC; CDR3aa: CASSPEVPISYEQYF
d_gene: TRBD1; abundance: .; v_gene: TRBV20-1; j_gene: TRBJ1-4; CDR3nt: TGCAGTGCTAGAGTAGGACAGGGGGACGACGAAAAACTGTTTTTT; CDR3aa: CSARVGQGDDEKLFF
d_gene: TRBD1; abundance: .; v_gene: TRBV20-1; j_gene: TRBJ1-5; CDR3nt: TGCAGTGCTAGACCGGGACAGGGAAGCTTATCGAATCAGCCCCAGCATTTT; CDR3aa: CSARPGQGSLSNQPQHF
d_gene: .; abundance: many; v_gene: TRBV5-1; j_gene: TRBJ1-1; CDR3nt: TGCGCCAGCATAGGGCAAACGGACACTGAAGCTTTCTTT; CDR3aa: CASIGQTDTEAFF
d_gene: .; abundance: .; v_gene: TRBV6-6; j_gene: TRBJ1-2; CDR3nt: TGTGCCAGTGAGGGCGGCTATGGCTACACCTTC; CDR3aa: CASEGGYGYTF
d_gene: TRBD2; abundance: .; v_gene: TRBV5-1; j_gene: TRBJ2-2; CDR3nt: TGCGCCAGCAGTCAAATCTCGCGGGGACTAGCGATCACCGGGGAGCTGTTTTTT; CDR3aa: CASSQISRGLAITGELFF
d_gene: TRBD1; abundance: few; v_gene: TRBV4-1; j_gene: TRBJ1-1; CDR3nt: TGCGCCAGCAGCCAAGATTGGACAGGGCGGGGCACTGAAGCTTTCTTT; CDR3aa: CASSQDWTGRGTEAFF
d_gene: TRBD1; abundance: few; v_gene: TRBV19; j_gene: TRBJ2-2; CDR3nt: TGTGCCAGTACTTTTAGGGACAGGGGGAACACCGGGGAGCTGTTTTTT; CDR3aa: CASTFRDRGNTGELFF
d_gene: .; abundance: many; v_gene: TRBV7-9; j_gene: TRBJ1-4; CDR3nt: TGTGCCAGCAGCTTAGTTCAGGTTAATGAAAAACTGTTTTTT; CDR3aa: CASSLVQVNEKLFF
d_gene: .; abundance: many; v_gene: TRBV12-3/TRBV12-4; j_gene: TRBJ1-2; CDR3nt: TGTGCCAGCAGTCTCCCCGGAATGCATGGCTACACCTTC; CDR3aa: CASSLPGMHGYTF
d_gene: TRBD2; abundance: many; v_gene: TRBV15; j_gene: TRBJ2-7; CDR3nt: TGTGCCACCAGCAGGACCCCCGGGGGGGAGATGAACTACGAGCAGTACTTC; CDR3aa: CATSRTPGGEMNYEQYF
d_gene: TRBD2; abundance: once; v_gene: TRBV7-9; j_gene: TRBJ2-7; CDR3nt: TGTGCCAGCAGCTTCCTAGCGGGAGCGCACGAGCAGTACTTC; CDR3aa: CASSFLAGAHEQYF
d_gene: TRBD2; abundance: few; v_gene: TRBV9; j_gene: TRBJ2-1; CDR3nt: TGTGCCAGCAGCTTTACTAGCGGGAGCCACAATGAGCAGTTCTTC; CDR3aa: CASSFTSGSHNEQFF
d_gene: TRBD1; abundance: many; v_gene: TRBV5-1; j_gene: TRBJ1-2; CDR3nt: TGCGCCAGCAGCGCCCCGACAGGGGGAGGCTATGGCTACACCTTC; CDR3aa: CASSAPTGGGYGYTF
d_gene: .; abundance: .; v_gene: TRBV6-5; j_gene: TRBJ1-6; CDR3nt: TGTGCCAGCAGTTACGGCATAAGGAGCTCCTATAATTCACCCCTCCACTTT; CDR3aa: CASSYGIRSSYNSPLHF
d_gene: .; abundance: few; v_gene: TRBV7-8; j_gene: TRBJ1-3; CDR3nt: TGTGCCAGCAGCTTTGGTAGCGGTCGCTCTGGAAACACCATATATTTT; CDR3aa: CASSFGSGRSGNTIYF
d_gene: TRBD1; abundance: .; v_gene: TRBV12-3/TRBV12-4; j_gene: TRBJ1-1; CDR3nt: TGTGCCAGCAGTCCCACGGACAGGCGGATGAACACTGAAGCTTTCTTT; CDR3aa: CASSPTDRRMNTEAFF
d_gene: .; abundance: few; v_gene: TRBV5-1; j_gene: TRBJ1-1; CDR3nt: TGTGCCAGCAGCCCTAGTCTCGGCAGGGCAAGCACTGAAGCTTTCTTT; CDR3aa: CASSPSLGRASTEAFF
d_gene: .; abundance: .; v_gene: TRBV29-1; j_gene: TRBJ1-2; CDR3nt: TGCAGCGTTGAAAGCTCGGGAAGGATGGATGGCTACACCTTC; CDR3aa: CSVESSGRMDGYTF
d_gene: TRBD1; abundance: .; v_gene: TRBV7-9; j_gene: TRBJ1-1; CDR3nt: TGTGCCAGCAGCTCCGGACAGGGGCGAAGGTGGGTGAACACTGAAGCTTTCTTT; CDR3aa: CASSSGQGRRWVNTEAFF
d_gene: TRBD2; abundance: few; v_gene: TRBV29-1; j_gene: TRBJ2-7; CDR3nt: TGCAGCGTTGAAGGGCGGGAGGGCGAGCAGTACTTC; CDR3aa: CSVEGREGEQYF
d_gene: .; abundance: .; v_gene: TRBV10-3; j_gene: TRBJ1-1; CDR3nt: TGTGCCATCAGTCTGATGAACACTGAAGCTTTCTTT; CDR3aa: CAISLMNTEAFF
d_gene: TRBD1; abundance: many; v_gene: TRBV15; j_gene: TRBJ2-7; CDR3nt: TGTGCCACCAGCATCAACAGGGGCACCACCTACGAGCAGTACTTC; CDR3aa: CATSINRGTTYEQYF
d_gene: .; abundance: once; v_gene: TRBV20-1; j_gene: TRBJ1-2; CDR3nt: TGCAGTGCTAAGCCCCACTTCTATGGCTGCACCTTC; CDR3aa: CSAKPHFYGCTF
d_gene: .; abundance: many; v_gene: TRBV19; j_gene: TRBJ1-1; CDR3nt: TGTGCCAGTAGTGTGGTAGCAGGGATGGGTGAAGCTTTCTTT; CDR3aa: CASSVVAGMGEAFF
d_gene: .; abundance: .; v_gene: TRBV7-2; j_gene: TRBJ1-1; CDR3nt: TGTGCCAGCAGCACCGGGATAAACACTGAAGCTTTCTTT; CDR3aa: CASSTGINTEAFF
d_gene: TRBD2; abundance: .; v_gene: TRBV20-1; j_gene: TRBJ2-7; CDR3nt: TGCAGTGCTAGACACTCTAGCGGGAGAGGCGAGCAGTACTTC; CDR3aa: CSARHSSGRGEQYF
d_gene: .; abundance: .; v_gene: TRBV7-2; j_gene: TRBJ1-6; CDR3nt: TGCGCCAGCAGCCAAGAAGACAGGTTTAATTCACCCCTCCACTTT; CDR3aa: CASSQEDRFNSPLHF
d_gene: .; abundance: few; v_gene: TRBV5-8; j_gene: TRBJ1-1; CDR3nt: TGTGCCAGCAGCCAGGCGGTGGCGAACACTGAAGCTTTCTTT; CDR3aa: CASSQAVANTEAFF
d_gene: .; abundance: .; v_gene: TRBV5-1; j_gene: TRBJ1-4; CDR3nt: TGCGCCAGCAGCACCGACAATGAAAAACTGTTTTTT; CDR3aa: CASSTDNEKLFF
d_gene: .; abundance: .; v_gene: TRBV20-1; j_gene: TRBJ1-4; CDR3nt: TGCAGTGCTAGAACCGTCATCGACCTTAGTGAAAAACTGTTTTTT; CDR3aa: CSARTVIDLSEKLFF
d_gene: TRBD1; abundance: few; v_gene: TRBV2; j_gene: TRBJ1-5; CDR3nt: TGTGCCAGCACGGACAGGGTTTGGGATCAGCCCCAGCATTTT; CDR3aa: CASTDRVWDQPQHF
d_gene: TRBD2; abundance: .; v_gene: TRBV5-1; j_gene: TRBJ2-5; CDR3nt: TGCGCCAGCAGCTCCGGGACTAGCGGGAGATCAGAGACCCAGTACTTC; CDR3aa: CASSSGTSGRSETQYF
d_gene: .; abundance: few; v_gene: TRBV11-2; j_gene: TRBJ2-5; CDR3nt: TGTGCCAGCAGCCGCCATGCTTGGGAGACCCAGTACTTC; CDR3aa: CASSRHAWETQYF
d_gene: TRBD1; abundance: .; v_gene: TRBV7-9; j_gene: TRBJ1-2; CDR3nt: TGTGCCAGCAGCTCCACGACAGGGATATATGGCTACACCTTC; CDR3aa: CASSSTTGIYGYTF
d_gene: .; abundance: many; v_gene: TRBV10-3; j_gene: TRBJ1-5; CDR3nt: TGTGCCATCAGTGAGGAGACCAGGCAGCCCCAGCATTTT; CDR3aa: CAISEETRQPQHF
d_gene: .; abundance: few; v_gene: TRBV20-1; j_gene: TRBJ1-5; CDR3nt: TGCAGTGCCGCGGCAGGGTGGGGTCAGCCCCAGCATTTT; CDR3aa: CSAAAGWGQPQHF
d_gene: .; abundance: few; v_gene: TRBV10-3; j_gene: TRBJ1-5; CDR3nt: TGTGCCAGCAGTTACTCGAGAGAGACCCATAGCAATCAGCCCCAGCATTTT; CDR3aa: CASSYSRETHSNQPQHF